The clone carrying this T cell receptor (beta chain) is a singleton in its sample. The sample originates from a study of cytomegalovirus exposure and HLA in healthy donors. PCR primers comprised 60 Vbeta and 13 Jbeta primers. This table comes from immunoSEQ multiplex PCR, and its TCRdb copy is limited to in-frame clones, with some not included. The sample consists of over 65,000 clones, 75% of them appearing once. The CDR3 is 12 amino acids. V shed 5 bases, J shed 7 bases, and the junction held 5 bases outside the gene matches. Germline-derived CDR1 and CDR2 are SGHNT and YYREEE (reference sequence). The clonotype comes from a man aged 40-49 years in good health and CMV-seronegative. This rearrangement joins TRBV5-4 to TRBJ1-2; TRBD1 aligns across 7 bases. Sequences were obtained from PBMCs. The CDR3 DNA is TGTGCCAGCAGTGCGGCAGGGGGTGGCTACACCTTC. This translates into CASSAAGGGYTF.